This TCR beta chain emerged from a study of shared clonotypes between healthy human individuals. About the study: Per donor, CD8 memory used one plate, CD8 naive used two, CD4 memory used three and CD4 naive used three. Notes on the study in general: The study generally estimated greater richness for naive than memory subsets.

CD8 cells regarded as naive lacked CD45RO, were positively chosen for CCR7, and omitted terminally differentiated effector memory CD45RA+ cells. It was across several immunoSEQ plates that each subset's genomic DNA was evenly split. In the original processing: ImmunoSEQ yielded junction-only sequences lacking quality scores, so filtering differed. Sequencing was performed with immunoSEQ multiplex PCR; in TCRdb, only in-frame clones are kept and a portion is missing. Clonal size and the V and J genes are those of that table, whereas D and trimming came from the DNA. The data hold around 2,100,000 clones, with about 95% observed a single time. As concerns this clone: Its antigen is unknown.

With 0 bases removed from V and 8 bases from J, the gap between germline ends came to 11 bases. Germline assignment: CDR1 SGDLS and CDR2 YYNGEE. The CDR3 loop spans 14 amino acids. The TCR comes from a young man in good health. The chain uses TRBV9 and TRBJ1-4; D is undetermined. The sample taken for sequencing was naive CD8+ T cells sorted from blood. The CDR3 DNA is TGTGCCAGCAGCGTAGACGAGGGATCGGAAAAACTGTTTTTT. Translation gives CASSVDEGSEKLFF.